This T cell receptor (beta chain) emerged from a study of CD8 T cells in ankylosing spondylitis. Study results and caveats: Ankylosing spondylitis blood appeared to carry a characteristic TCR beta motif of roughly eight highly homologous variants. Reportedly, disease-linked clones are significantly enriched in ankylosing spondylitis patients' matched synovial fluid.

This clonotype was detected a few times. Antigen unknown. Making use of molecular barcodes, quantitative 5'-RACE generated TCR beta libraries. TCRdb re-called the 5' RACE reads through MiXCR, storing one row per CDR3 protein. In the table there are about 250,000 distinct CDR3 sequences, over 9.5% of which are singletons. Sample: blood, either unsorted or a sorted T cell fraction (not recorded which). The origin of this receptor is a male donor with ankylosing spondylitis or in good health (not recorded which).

The CDR3 bases are TGTGCCAGCAGCGTAGGGTCTACGGAGAAGACCCAGTACTTC. It yields the protein CASSVGSTEKTQYF. The chain links TRBV9 to TRBJ2-5; D is unclear. The germline gives CDR1 SGDLS, CDR2 YYNGEE. This CDR3 contains 14 residues. V was pared by 0 bases and J by 6 bases, with 12 bases between.